These T cell receptor beta chains were read from a single sample in a study of blood T cell repertoires in COVID-19. Sequencing was performed with immunoSEQ multiplex PCR; in TCRdb, only in-frame clones are kept and a portion is missing. The sample shows around 300,000 clones, around 90% of them seen only once. The sequenced material came from PBMCs or T cells enriched from blood (not recorded which). The receptor set was obtained from a woman aged 18-29 years with acute COVID-19. Both conserved end residues are part of each CDR3. The D gene is left open where the match is weak. The size field is filled for only some rows; it gives once, few, many or a size class.

j_gene,abundance,v_gene,d_gene,CDR3nt,CDR3aa
TRBJ1-5,-,TRBV7-3,TRBD1,TGTGCCAGCAGCCTCGACAGGGGGCGGAATCAGCCCCAGCATTTT,CASSLDRGRNQPQHF
TRBJ2-3,-,TRBV7-9,-,TGTGCCAGCAGCGGGTTATCCGGGAGAACAGATACGCAGTATTTT,CASSGLSGRTDTQYF
TRBJ2-1,-,TRBV2,-,TGTGCCAGCATTACTAGGAATGAGCAGTTCTTC,CASITRNEQFF
TRBJ1-2,once,TRBV6-5,TRBD1,TGTGCCAGCAGTTACGGGACAGGGTTGAACTATGGCTACACCTTC,CASSYGTGLNYGYTF
TRBJ1-2,once,TRBV3-1/TRBV3-2,-,TGTGCCAGCAGCCAAGGACAAACTGGCTACACCTTC,CASSQGQTGYTF
TRBJ2-7,-,TRBV6-2/TRBV6-3,-,TGTGCCAGCAGTTACAATCTGGCCGAGCAGTACTTC,CASSYNLAEQYF
TRBJ1-1,-,TRBV12-3/TRBV12-4,TRBD1,TGTGCCAGCAGGGCAGGGGGAGAAGCTTTCTTT,CASRAGGEAFF
TRBJ1-1,-,TRBV11-3,TRBD1,TGTGCCAGCAGCTTAGTCCCGGGACAGGGGGAAGCTTTCTTT,CASSLVPGQGEAFF
TRBJ1-4,-,TRBV28,TRBD1,TGTGCCAGCAGTTTACTCATGGACAGGGATGAAAAACTGTTTTTT,CASSLLMDRDEKLFF
TRBJ1-2,-,TRBV12-3/TRBV12-4,-,TGTGCCAGCAGGTCACAGATTAACTATGGCTACACCTTC,CASRSQINYGYTF
TRBJ1-2,-,TRBV2,TRBD1,TGTGCCAGCAGTGTGAGGACAGGCGATAACACCTTC,CASSVRTGDNTF
TRBJ2-1,-,TRBV6-1,TRBD2,TGTGCCAGCAGTGCGGGACTAGCGGGGGCCTACAATGAGCAGTTCTTC,CASSAGLAGAYNEQFF
TRBJ1-5,once,TRBV19,-,TGTGCCAGTAGTTCGGGGGATAGCAATCAGCCCCAGCATTTT,CASSSGDSNQPQHF
TRBJ1-3,-,TRBV3-1/TRBV3-2,-,TGTGCCAGCAGCCTCCTGACAGGCCGCAACACCATATATTTT,CASSLLTGRNTIYF
TRBJ1-5,-,TRBV19,-,TGTGCCACCGTACAGGGAGGGGACAATCAGCCCCAGCATTTT,CATVQGGDNQPQHF
TRBJ1-4,-,TRBV2,-,TGTGCCAGCATGTTCAACAGGGTTCCGGGCGCCGGGAGGACTAATGAAAAACTGTTTTTT,CASMFNRVPGAGRTNEKLFF
TRBJ1-1,-,TRBV19,TRBD1,TGTGCCAGTAGTAGTGCCCGTTGGGACAGAGGCACTGAAGCTTTCTTT,CASSSARWDRGTEAFF
TRBJ1-5,-,TRBV6-1,-,TGTGCCAGCAGTGAAGGAGGTTACTATAGCAATCAGCCCCAGCATTTT,CASSEGGYYSNQPQHF
TRBJ1-3,-,TRBV28,TRBD1,TGTGCCAGCACCACGGGACAGTACTCTGGAAACACCATATATTTT,CASTTGQYSGNTIYF
TRBJ2-1,once,TRBV5-4,TRBD1,TGTGCCAGCAGCTCAGGACAGGGGGCCTACAATGAGCAGTTCTTC,CASSSGQGAYNEQFF
TRBJ1-2,-,TRBV27,-,TGTGCCAGCAGACCCACAGGGAACCATTATGGCTACACCTTC,CASRPTGNHYGYTF
TRBJ1-2,-,TRBV7-3,-,TGTGCCAGCAGGCACCCATCCGGTAGGGGGAGCTATGGCTACACCTTC,CASRHPSGRGSYGYTF
TRBJ2-3,-,TRBV24-1,-,TGTGCCACCAGTGATCCCCTAGGTAGCGGCCATCAAGGGGATACGCAGTATTTT,CATSDPLGSGHQGDTQYF
TRBJ2-1,-,TRBV19,-,TGTGCCAGTAGTATAGGGACTCATCTAGCGTTCTACAATGAGCAGTTCTTC,CASSIGTHLAFYNEQFF
TRBJ1-6,once,TRBV11-1,TRBD1,TGTGCCAGCAGCTTATGGGACAGTGATTCACCCCTCCACTTT,CASSLWDSDSPLHF
TRBJ1-1,-,TRBV30,-,TGTGCCTGGAGCTTTCGTAGCACTGAAGCTTTCTTT,CAWSFRSTEAFF
TRBJ1-5,-,TRBV7-8,-,TGTGCCAGCAGCTTGTTTGGGGCGGCAGGCAATCAGCCCCAGCATTTT,CASSLFGAAGNQPQHF
TRBJ1-1,-,TRBV7-9,-,TGTGCCAGCAGATTGGGAGGAGGGACTGAAGCTTTCTTT,CASRLGGGTEAFF
TRBJ1-1,-,TRBV18,-,TGTGCCAGCTCACCTCGTGGGGAGAGAGGGAACGCTGAAGCTTTCTTT,CASSPRGERGNAEAFF
TRBJ2-2,-,TRBV7-3,-,TGTGCCAGCAGCTTAGAGGGCTACCGGGAGCTGTTTTTT,CASSLEGYRELFF
TRBJ2-3,once,TRBV4-1,TRBD1,TGCGCCAGCAGGGGACAGGATGAAACAGATACGCAGTATTTT,CASRGQDETDTQYF
TRBJ1-1,-,TRBV28,-,TGTGCCAGCACCTCCCCCCAAGGGTTTTTCACCGGGGAGGACACTGAAGCTTTCTTT,CASTSPQGFFTGEDTEAFF
TRBJ1-1,-,TRBV11-2,-,TGTGCCAGCAGGACAGAGATCTCGAACACTGAAGCTTTCTTT,CASRTEISNTEAFF
TRBJ1-1,-,TRBV3-1/TRBV3-2,TRBD1,TGTGCCAGCAGCCCCGACAGGGTCACTGAAGCTTTCTTT,CASSPDRVTEAFF
TRBJ2-5,-,TRBV9,TRBD2,TGTGCCAGCAGCTTGGGACTAGCGGGAGGGGGCCAAGAGACCCAGTACTTC,CASSLGLAGGGQETQYF
TRBJ2-5,-,TRBV2,TRBD2,TGTGCCAGCAGTGTTAACTGGGGGGGATCCCAGTACTTC,CASSVNWGGSQYF
TRBJ2-1,once,TRBV14,TRBD2,TGTGCCAGCAGCCAGGCCCCGGGACTAGGGGGCAATGAGCAGTTCTTC,CASSQAPGLGGNEQFF
TRBJ2-7,-,TRBV2,TRBD2,TGTGCCAGCAGTGGGGCGGGGGGCGAGCAGTACTTC,CASSGAGGEQYF
TRBJ1-5,-,TRBV6-5,-,TGTGCCAGCAGTTTGCTCAGGGGAAATCAGCCCCAGCATTTT,CASSLLRGNQPQHF
TRBJ2-7,-,TRBV4-1,TRBD2,TGCGCCAGCAGCCACGGGGGAGGGTCCCACGAGCAGTACTTC,CASSHGGGSHEQYF
TRBJ2-7,-,TRBV7-2,TRBD2,TGTGCCAGCAGCTTCGAAGAGCCGGGACTAGGAGACGAGCAGTACTTC,CASSFEEPGLGDEQYF
TRBJ2-5,-,TRBV9,TRBD1,TGTGCCAGCAGCGAACAGGGGACAGAGACCCAGTACTTC,CASSEQGTETQYF
TRBJ1-5,-,TRBV28,TRBD1,TGTGCCAGCAGTCTCACCGCGACAGGGCGGGCATGGCCCCAGCATTTT,CASSLTATGRAWPQHF
TRBJ1-1,once,TRBV7-9,TRBD1,TGTGCCAGCAGCCCCCCGGGACAGGTCGCGGCAAACACTGAAGCTTTCTTT,CASSPPGQVAANTEAFF
TRBJ1-5,-,TRBV28,-,TGTGCCAGCAGTTTATTCGACGGGCGGGATCAGCCCCAGCATTTT,CASSLFDGRDQPQHF
TRBJ1-2,-,TRBV10-1,-,TGCGCCAGCAGCCACGATACAGGGTTGACGTATGGCTACACCTTC,CASSHDTGLTYGYTF
TRBJ1-2,-,TRBV18,-,TGTGCCAGCTCACCAGTTTCGAACTATGGCTACACCTTC,CASSPVSNYGYTF